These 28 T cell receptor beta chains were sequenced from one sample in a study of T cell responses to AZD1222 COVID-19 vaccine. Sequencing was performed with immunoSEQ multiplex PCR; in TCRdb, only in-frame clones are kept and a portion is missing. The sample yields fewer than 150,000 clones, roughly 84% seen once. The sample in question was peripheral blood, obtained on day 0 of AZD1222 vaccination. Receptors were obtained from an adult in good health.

Here the CDR3 reads CASSSGQDFQETQYF. The CDR3 DNA reads as TGTGCCAGCAGTTCGGGACAAGATTTCCAAGAGACCCAGTACTTC. The chain joins TRBV28 to TRBJ2-5; tentatively, D is TRBD1 (6 bases). From germline, CDR1 is MDHEN and CDR2 SYDVKM. The CDR3 contains 15 residues. V lost 4 bases and J lost 1, with 13 bases in between.

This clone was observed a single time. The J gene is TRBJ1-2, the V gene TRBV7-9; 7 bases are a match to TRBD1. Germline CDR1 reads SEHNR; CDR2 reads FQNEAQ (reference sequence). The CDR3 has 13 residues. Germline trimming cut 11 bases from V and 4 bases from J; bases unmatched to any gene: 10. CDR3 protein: CAGTGVGGYGYTF. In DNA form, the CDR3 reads TGTGCCGGAACAGGGGTTGGTGGCTATGGCTACACCTTC.

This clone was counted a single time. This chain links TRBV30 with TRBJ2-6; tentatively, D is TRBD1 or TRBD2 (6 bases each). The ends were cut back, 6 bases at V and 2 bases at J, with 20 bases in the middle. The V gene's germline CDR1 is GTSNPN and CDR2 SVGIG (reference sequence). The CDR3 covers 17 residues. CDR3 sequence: CACPPGGGQTGANVLTF. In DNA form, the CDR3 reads TGTGCCTGCCCCCCTGGGGGAGGACAGACTGGGGCCAACGTCCTGACTTTC.

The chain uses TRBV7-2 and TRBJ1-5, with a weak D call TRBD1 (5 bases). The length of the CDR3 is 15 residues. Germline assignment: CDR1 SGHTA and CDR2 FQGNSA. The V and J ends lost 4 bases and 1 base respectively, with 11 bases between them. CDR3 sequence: CASSSGGWSNQPQHF. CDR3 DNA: TGTGCCAGCAGCTCCGGGGGTTGGAGCAATCAGCCCCAGCATTTT.

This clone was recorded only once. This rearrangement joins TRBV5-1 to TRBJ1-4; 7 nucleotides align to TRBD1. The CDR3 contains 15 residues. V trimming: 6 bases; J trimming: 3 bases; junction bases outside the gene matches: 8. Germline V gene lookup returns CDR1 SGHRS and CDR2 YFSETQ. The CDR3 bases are TGCGCCAGCAAAACAGGGGTTAGTGCTAATGAAAAACTGTTTTTT. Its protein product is CASKTGVSANEKLFF.

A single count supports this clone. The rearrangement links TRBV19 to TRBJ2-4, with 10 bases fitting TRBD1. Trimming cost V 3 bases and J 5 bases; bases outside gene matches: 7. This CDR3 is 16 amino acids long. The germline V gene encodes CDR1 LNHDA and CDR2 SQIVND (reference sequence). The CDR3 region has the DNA TGTGCCAGTAGTATCATGACAGGGGGCGCGGAAAACATTCAGTACTTC. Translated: CASSIMTGGAENIQYF.

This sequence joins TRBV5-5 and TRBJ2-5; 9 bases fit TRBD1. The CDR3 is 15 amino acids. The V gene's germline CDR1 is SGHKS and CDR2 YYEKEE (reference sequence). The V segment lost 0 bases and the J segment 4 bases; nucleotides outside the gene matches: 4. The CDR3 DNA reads TGTGCCAGCAGCTTGGAGGGACAGGGCATAGAGACCCAGTACTTC. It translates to CASSLEGQGIETQYF.

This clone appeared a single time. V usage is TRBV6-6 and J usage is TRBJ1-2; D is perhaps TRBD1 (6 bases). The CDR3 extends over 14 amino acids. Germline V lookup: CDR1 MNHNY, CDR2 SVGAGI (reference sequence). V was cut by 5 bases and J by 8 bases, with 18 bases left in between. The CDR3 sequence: CASSALGTPSGYTF. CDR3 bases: TGTGCCAGCAGTGCCTTGGGGACACCCAGCGGCTACACCTTC.

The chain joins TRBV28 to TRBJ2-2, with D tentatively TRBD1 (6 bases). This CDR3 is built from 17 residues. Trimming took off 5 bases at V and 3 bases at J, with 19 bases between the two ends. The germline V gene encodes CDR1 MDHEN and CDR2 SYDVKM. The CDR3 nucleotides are TGTGCCAGCAGTGGCACACAGGGTAGGGTTTACACCGGGGAGCTGTTTTTT. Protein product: CASSGTQGRVYTGELFF.

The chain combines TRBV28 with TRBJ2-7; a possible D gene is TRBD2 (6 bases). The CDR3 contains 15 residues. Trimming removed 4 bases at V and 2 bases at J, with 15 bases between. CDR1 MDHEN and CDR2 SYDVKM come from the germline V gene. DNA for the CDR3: TGTGCCAGCAGTTCCCAGGGCACGGGGGCCTACGAGCAGTACTTC. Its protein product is CASSSQGTGAYEQYF.

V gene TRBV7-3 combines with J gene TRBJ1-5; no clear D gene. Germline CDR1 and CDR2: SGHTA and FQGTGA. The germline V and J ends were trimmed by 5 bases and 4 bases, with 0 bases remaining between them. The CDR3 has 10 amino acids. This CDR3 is CASSNQPQHF. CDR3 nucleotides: TGTGCCAGCAGCAATCAGCCCCAGCATTTT.

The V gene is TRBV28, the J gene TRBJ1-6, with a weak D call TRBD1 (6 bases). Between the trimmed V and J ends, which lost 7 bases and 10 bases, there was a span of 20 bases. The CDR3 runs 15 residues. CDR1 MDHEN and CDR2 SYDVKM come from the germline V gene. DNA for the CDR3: TGTGCCAGCAAGACCGGGGGCGTGTCAATGTCACCCCTCCACTTT. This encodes CASKTGGVSMSPLHF.

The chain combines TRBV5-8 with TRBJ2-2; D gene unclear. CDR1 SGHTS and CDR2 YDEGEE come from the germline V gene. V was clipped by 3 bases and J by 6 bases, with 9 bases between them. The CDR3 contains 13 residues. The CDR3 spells CASSSRWAGELFF. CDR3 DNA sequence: TGTGCCAGCAGCTCCCGTTGGGCCGGGGAGCTGTTTTTT. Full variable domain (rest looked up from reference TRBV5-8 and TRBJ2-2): EAGVTQSPTHLIKTRGQQATLRCSPISGHTSVYWYQQALGLGLQFLLWYDEGEERNRGNFPPRFSGRQFPNYSSELNVNALELEDSALYLCASSSRWAGELFFGEGSRLTVL.

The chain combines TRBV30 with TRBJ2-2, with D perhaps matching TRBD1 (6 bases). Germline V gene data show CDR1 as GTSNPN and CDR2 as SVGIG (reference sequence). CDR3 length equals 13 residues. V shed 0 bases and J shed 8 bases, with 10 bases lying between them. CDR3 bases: TGTGCCTGGAGTGTCCCAGGGACAGGGGAGCTGTTTTTT. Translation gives CAWSVPGTGELFF.

CDR3 bases: TGTGCCAGCAGTTACCCAAATTCACCCCTCCACTTT. Protein sequence: CASSYPNSPLHF. V gene TRBV6-5 combines with J gene TRBJ1-6; D is unclear. Trimming removed 2 bases at V and 7 bases at J, with 3 bases between. CDR1 is MNHEY, CDR2 SVGAGI, per germline. The CDR3 totals 12 residues.

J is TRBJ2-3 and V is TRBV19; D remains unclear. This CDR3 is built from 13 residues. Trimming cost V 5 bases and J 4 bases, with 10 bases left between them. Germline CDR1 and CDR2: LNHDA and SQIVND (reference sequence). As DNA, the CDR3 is TGTGCCAGTAGTCCCGCGTTCCCAGATACGCAGTATTTT. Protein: CASSPAFPDTQYF.

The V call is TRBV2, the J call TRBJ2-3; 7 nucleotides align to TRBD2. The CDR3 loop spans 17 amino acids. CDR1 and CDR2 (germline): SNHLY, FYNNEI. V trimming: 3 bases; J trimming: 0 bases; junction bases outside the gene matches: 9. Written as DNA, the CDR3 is TGTGCCAGCAGTGAGTTTGGCCTAGCGGTTAGCACAGATACGCAGTATTTT. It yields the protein CASSEFGLAVSTDTQYF.

CDR3 nucleotides: TGTGCCAGCAGTTTATCGGCGGGTCTTGGAAACACCATATATTTT. Residues: CASSLSAGLGNTIYF. V and J are TRBV27 and TRBJ1-3, with D unclear. Germline V CDR1 and CDR2: MNHEY, SMNVEV (reference sequence). Deletions cut 0 bases from V and 3 bases from J, with 9 bases between. This CDR3 has 15 amino acids.

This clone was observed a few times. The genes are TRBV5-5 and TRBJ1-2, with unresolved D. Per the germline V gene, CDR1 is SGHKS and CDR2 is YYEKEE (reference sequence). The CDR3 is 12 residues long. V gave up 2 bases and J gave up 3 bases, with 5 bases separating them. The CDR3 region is CASSLKHYGYTF. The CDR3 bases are TGTGCCAGCAGCTTAAAACACTATGGCTACACCTTC. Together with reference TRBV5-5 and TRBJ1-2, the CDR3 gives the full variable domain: DAGVTQSPTHLIKTRGQQVTLRCSPISGHKSVSWYQQVLGQGPQFIFQYYEKEERGRGNFPDRFSARQFPNYSSELNVNALLLGDSALYLCASSLKHYGYTFGSGTRLTVV.

CDR3 sequence: CAISGLDRNTEAFF. CDR3 sequence (DNA): TGTGCCATCAGTGGCTTAGACCGGAACACTGAAGCTTTCTTT. V is TRBV10-3 and J is TRBJ1-1, with D unclear. The germline CDR1 and CDR2 sequences are ENHRY and SYGVKD. Between the trimmed V and J ends, which lost 4 bases and 1 base, there was a span of 10 bases. The CDR3 length is 14 residues.

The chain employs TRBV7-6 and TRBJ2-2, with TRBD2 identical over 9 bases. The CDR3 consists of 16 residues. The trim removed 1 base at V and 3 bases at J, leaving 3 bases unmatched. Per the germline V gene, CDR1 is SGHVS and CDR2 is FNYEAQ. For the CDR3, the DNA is TGTGCCAGCAGCTTAGGGGGACTAGCTTACACCGGGGAGCTGTTTTTT. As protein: CASSLGGLAYTGELFF. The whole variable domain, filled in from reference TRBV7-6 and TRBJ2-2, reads GAGVSQSPRYKVTKRGQDVALRCDPISGHVSLYWYRQALGQGPEFLTYFNYEAQQDKSGLPNDRFSAERPEGSISTLTIQRTEQRDSAMYRCASSLGGLAYTGELFFGEGSRLTVL.

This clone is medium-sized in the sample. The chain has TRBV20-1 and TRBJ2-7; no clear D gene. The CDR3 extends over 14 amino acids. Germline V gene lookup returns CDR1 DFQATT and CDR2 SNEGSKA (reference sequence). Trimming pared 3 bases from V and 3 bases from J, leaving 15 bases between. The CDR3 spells CSASSTAVGYEQYF. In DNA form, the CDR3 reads TGCAGTGCTAGTTCAACAGCCGTAGGCTACGAGCAGTACTTC.

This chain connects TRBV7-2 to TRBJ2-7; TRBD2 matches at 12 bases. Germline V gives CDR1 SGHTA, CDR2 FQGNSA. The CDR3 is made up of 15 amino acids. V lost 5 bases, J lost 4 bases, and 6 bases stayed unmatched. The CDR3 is CASSIQTSGSYEQYF. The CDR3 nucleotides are TGTGCCAGCAGCATCCAGACTAGCGGGAGTTACGAGCAGTACTTC.

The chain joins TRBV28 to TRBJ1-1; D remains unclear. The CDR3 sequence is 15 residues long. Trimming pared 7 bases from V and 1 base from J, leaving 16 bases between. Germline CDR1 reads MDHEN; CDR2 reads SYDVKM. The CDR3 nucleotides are TGTGCCAGCACCTCGACCTCTGGGAGGAACACTGAAGCTTTCTTT. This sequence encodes CASTSTSGRNTEAFF.

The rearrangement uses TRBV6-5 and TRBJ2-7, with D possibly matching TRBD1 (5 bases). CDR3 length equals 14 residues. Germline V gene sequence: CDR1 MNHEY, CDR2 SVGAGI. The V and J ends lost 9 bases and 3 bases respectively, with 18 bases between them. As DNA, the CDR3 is TGTGCCAGAGTCATTGTGGACCAGGGCTACGAGCAGTACTTC. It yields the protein CARVIVDQGYEQYF.

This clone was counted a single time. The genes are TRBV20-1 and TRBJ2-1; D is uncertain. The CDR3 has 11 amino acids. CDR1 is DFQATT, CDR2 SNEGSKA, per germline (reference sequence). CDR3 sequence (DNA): TGCATCCCCTTAGGGTACAATGAGCAGTTCTTC. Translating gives CIPLGYNEQFF.

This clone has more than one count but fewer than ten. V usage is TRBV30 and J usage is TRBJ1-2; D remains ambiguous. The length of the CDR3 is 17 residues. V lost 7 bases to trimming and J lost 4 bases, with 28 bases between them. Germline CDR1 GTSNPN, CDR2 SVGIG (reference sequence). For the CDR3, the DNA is TGTGCCTCCCCCCTCCGCGGTAAGGGAATGGTTGCCTATGGCTACACCTTC. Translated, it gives CASPLRGKGMVAYGYTF.

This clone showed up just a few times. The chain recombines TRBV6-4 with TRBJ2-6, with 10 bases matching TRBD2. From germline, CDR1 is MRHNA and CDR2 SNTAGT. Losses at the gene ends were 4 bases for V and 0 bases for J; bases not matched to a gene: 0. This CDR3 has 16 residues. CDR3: CASSGTSGSGANVLTF. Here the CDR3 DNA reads TGTGCCAGCAGTGGGACTAGCGGCTCTGGGGCCAACGTCCTGACTTTC.